A selection of T cell receptor beta chains follows, all from one sample in a study of T cell changes during pregnancy in multiple sclerosis. The protocol was immunoSEQ multiplex PCR, while the TCRdb copy is restricted to in-frame clones and leaves out a portion. This table holds roughly 37,000 clones, over 80% found once. Sequences were derived from CD8+ T cells from peripheral blood mononuclear cells, sampled before pregnancy. All receptors derive from a female donor with multiple sclerosis, enrolled in a pregnancy study. Each CDR3 is given with its conserved first and last residue. The order of the fields is J gene, clone size, V gene, D gene, CDR3 protein, CDR3 DNA. A D gene is named only where the DNA matches it firmly. A row's size may be missing; if present it is once, few, many or a size class.

TRBJ2-1,NA,TRBV28,NA,CASSLVYSYNEQFF,TGTGCCAGCAGTCTGGTCTACTCCTACAATGAGCAGTTCTTC
TRBJ2-5,NA,TRBV13,NA,CASSFEGGPKTQYF,TGTGCCAGCAGCTTCGAGGGGGGGCCGAAGACCCAGTACTTC
TRBJ2-7,NA,TRBV5-5,TRBD2,CASSYRTSDYEQYF,TGTGCCAGCAGCTATAGGACTAGCGACTACGAGCAGTACTTC
TRBJ2-1,NA,TRBV9,NA,CASSAGTRGNEQFF,TGTGCCAGCAGCGCGGGGACCAGGGGCAATGAGCAGTTCTTC
TRBJ2-6,NA,TRBV29-1,NA,CSVEVGPPYSGANVLTF,TGCAGCGTTGAAGTGGGGCCCCCTTACTCTGGGGCCAACGTCCTGACTTTC
TRBJ1-2,NA,TRBV2,TRBD1,CASSGGQGRRKNGYTF,TGTGCCAGCAGTGGAGGACAGGGGCGCAGAAAAAATGGCTACACCTTC
TRBJ1-1,NA,TRBV28,TRBD1,CASSFTLTGSTEAFF,TGTGCCAGCAGTTTCACTTTGACAGGGAGCACTGAAGCTTTCTTT
TRBJ2-2,NA,TRBV7-6,TRBD2,CASSRGGPTGELFF,TGTGCCAGCAGCCGCGGGGGGCCCACCGGGGAGCTGTTTTTT
TRBJ2-1,NA,TRBV5-6,NA,CASSYGTSSLEQFF,TGTGCCAGCAGCTACGGGACATCATCCCTTGAGCAGTTCTTC
TRBJ2-7,NA,TRBV9,TRBD2,CASSFDSGRAYEQYF,TGTGCCAGCAGCTTTGATAGCGGGAGGGCCTACGAGCAGTACTTC
TRBJ1-1,once,TRBV5-1,TRBD1,CASSLTGVNTEAFF,TGCGCCAGCAGCCTGACAGGGGTGAACACTGAAGCTTTCTTT
TRBJ2-7,NA,TRBV19,TRBD1,CASSVRDRGLDEQYF,TGTGCCAGTAGTGTCCGGGACAGGGGGCTCGACGAGCAGTACTTC
TRBJ1-1,NA,TRBV27,NA,CASSFSQGSWNTEAFF,TGTGCCAGCAGTTTCAGTCAGGGGAGTTGGAACACTGAAGCTTTCTTT
TRBJ2-7,NA,TRBV5-1,TRBD2,CASSLGTSWEQYF,TGCGCCAGCAGCTTGGGGACTAGTTGGGAGCAGTACTTC
TRBJ2-1,NA,TRBV27,TRBD1,CASSPRRQGNEQFF,TGTGCCAGCAGTCCCAGGAGACAGGGCAATGAGCAGTTCTTC
TRBJ1-2,NA,TRBV7-9,NA,CASSRGWGREDGYTF,TGTGCCAGCAGCAGGGGATGGGGCAGGGAGGATGGCTACACCTTC
TRBJ2-7,NA,TRBV9,NA,CASSVARVGTEQYF,TGTGCCAGCAGCGTAGCCAGGGTAGGAACCGAGCAGTACTTC
TRBJ2-7,few,TRBV20-1,NA,CSAGPVHEQYF,TGCAGTGCTGGCCCAGTCCACGAGCAGTACTTC
TRBJ2-1,NA,TRBV7-9,NA,CASSFQPGTLYNEQFF,TGTGCCAGCAGCTTCCAGCCGGGGACACTTTACAATGAGCAGTTCTTC
TRBJ1-2,few,TRBV5-5,NA,CASSLEWAGPDGYTF,TGTGCCAGCAGCTTGGAGTGGGCGGGCCCAGATGGCTACACCTTC
TRBJ2-7,NA,TRBV7-2,NA,CASSPSSGFYPYEQYF,TGTGCCAGCAGCCCTAGCTCCGGGTTCTATCCCTACGAGCAGTACTTC
TRBJ2-3,NA,TRBV10-3,NA,CAISESPTPGDTQYF,TGTGCCATCAGTGAGTCTCCCACCCCGGGGGATACGCAGTATTTT
TRBJ1-2,NA,TRBV28,NA,CASRIGGIVYGYTF,TGTGCCAGCAGGATAGGGGGTATAGTCTATGGCTACACCTTC
TRBJ2-3,NA,TRBV4-2,TRBD1,CASSHKGGRDTDTQYF,TGTGCCAGCAGCCACAAAGGGGGCCGTGACACAGATACGCAGTATTTT
TRBJ2-6,NA,TRBV7-9,NA,CASSFSPGSGANVLTF,TGTGCCAGCAGCTTTAGTCCAGGCTCTGGGGCCAACGTCCTGACTTTC
TRBJ2-1,NA,TRBV4-2,TRBD2,CASSQSRTSISSYNEQFF,TGTGCCAGCAGCCAATCCAGGACTAGCATTTCCTCCTACAATGAGCAGTTCTTC
TRBJ1-1,NA,TRBV9,NA,CASSGWPDRLNTEAFF,TGTGCCAGCAGCGGGTGGCCGGACAGATTGAACACTGAAGCTTTCTTT
TRBJ1-1,NA,TRBV19,NA,CASSISTGNTEAFF,TGTGCCAGTAGTATCTCGACGGGGAACACTGAAGCTTTCTTT
TRBJ2-2,NA,TRBV7-9,NA,CASSYRGSGTGELFF,TGTGCCAGCAGCTATAGGGGATCGGGCACCGGGGAGCTGTTTTTT
TRBJ2-5,once,TRBV5-1,TRBD1,CASSWRDRAVETQYF,TGCGCCAGCAGCTGGCGAGACAGGGCGGTCGAGACCCAGTACTTC
TRBJ1-4,NA,TRBV6-1,NA,CASSEARGPSNEKLFF,TGTGCCAGCAGTGAAGCGCGGGGGCCCTCTAATGAAAAACTGTTTTTT
TRBJ1-4,NA,TRBV6-1,TRBD1,CASSVTATGNVDEKLFF,TGTGCCAGCAGTGTCACCGCGACAGGGAATGTGGATGAAAAACTGTTTTTT
TRBJ2-1,NA,TRBV5-4,NA,CASSSYNEQFF,TGTGCCAGCAGCTCTTACAATGAGCAGTTCTTC
TRBJ2-5,NA,TRBV7-8,TRBD2,CASSWRTGGRETQYF,TGTGCCAGCAGCTGGCGGACGGGGGGACGGGAGACCCAGTACTTC
TRBJ2-7,NA,TRBV27,TRBD2,CASRQLAGGAYEQYF,TGTGCCAGCAGGCAACTAGCGGGGGGCGCCTACGAGCAGTACTTC
TRBJ2-7,NA,TRBV5-5,NA,CASSLDPGKVHPYEQYF,TGTGCCAGCAGCCTGGACCCAGGGAAGGTCCACCCCTACGAGCAGTACTTC
TRBJ2-1,NA,TRBV2,NA,CASSEGSGFLNNEQFF,TGTGCCAGCAGTGAGGGCAGCGGCTTTTTAAACAATGAGCAGTTCTTC
TRBJ2-7,NA,TRBV13,TRBD2,CASSFGRLSYEQYF,TGTGCCAGCAGCTTCGGGAGGCTTTCCTACGAGCAGTACTTC
TRBJ2-5,NA,TRBV6-4,TRBD2,CASRAGRNQETQYF,TGTGCCAGCAGAGCGGGACGGAATCAAGAGACCCAGTACTTC
TRBJ2-3,NA,TRBV7-3,NA,CASSSPESLGMDTQYF,TGTGCCAGCAGCTCACCGGAGAGTCTCGGAATGGATACGCAGTATTTT
TRBJ1-5,NA,TRBV19,NA,CASSPRTELQQLPQHF,TGTGCCAGTAGTCCCAGGACTGAGTTACAGCAACTGCCCCAGCATTTT
TRBJ2-1,many,TRBV5-1,TRBD1,CASSLQGGNEQFF,TGCGCCAGCAGCTTACAGGGGGGCAATGAGCAGTTCTTC
TRBJ1-3,NA,TRBV9,NA,CASSPGGPSGNTIYF,TGTGCCAGCAGCCCGGGAGGACCGTCGGGAAACACCATATATTTT
TRBJ1-1,NA,TRBV29-1,NA,CSVEGRLNEAFF,TGCAGCGTTGAGGGCAGGCTAAATGAAGCTTTCTTT
TRBJ2-7,NA,TRBV30,TRBD1,CAWSVHPGGSEQYF,TGTGCCTGGAGTGTACACCCAGGGGGCTCCGAGCAGTACTTC
TRBJ2-7,NA,TRBV5-5,NA,CASSFRETYEQYF,TGTGCCAGCAGCTTTCGTGAGACCTACGAGCAGTACTTC
TRBJ1-3,medium-sized,TRBV5-6,NA,CASSLGVISGNTIYF,TGTGCCAGCAGCTTGGGAGTAATATCTGGAAACACCATATATTTT
TRBJ2-7,NA,TRBV5-6,TRBD1,CASSPRQGSYEQYF,TGTGCCAGCAGCCCTCGACAGGGGTCCTACGAGCAGTACTTC
TRBJ2-5,NA,TRBV6-5,NA,CASTLGGSAETQYF,TGTGCCAGCACCTTAGGGGGATCCGCAGAGACCCAGTACTTC
TRBJ2-1,NA,TRBV9,NA,CASSVVFDNEQFF,TGTGCCAGCAGCGTAGTTTTCGACAATGAGCAGTTCTTC
TRBJ1-2,NA,TRBV2,TRBD1,CASRTGPGYTF,TGTGCCAGCAGGACAGGGCCTGGCTACACCTTC
TRBJ2-3,once,TRBV27,TRBD1,CASSLGTGGRAQYF,TGTGCCAGCAGTTTAGGGACAGGAGGCAGAGCGCAGTATTTT
TRBJ1-1,NA,TRBV5-6,TRBD1,CASSSGQGTRGAFF,TGTGCCAGCAGCTCGGGACAGGGGACTCGGGGAGCTTTCTTT